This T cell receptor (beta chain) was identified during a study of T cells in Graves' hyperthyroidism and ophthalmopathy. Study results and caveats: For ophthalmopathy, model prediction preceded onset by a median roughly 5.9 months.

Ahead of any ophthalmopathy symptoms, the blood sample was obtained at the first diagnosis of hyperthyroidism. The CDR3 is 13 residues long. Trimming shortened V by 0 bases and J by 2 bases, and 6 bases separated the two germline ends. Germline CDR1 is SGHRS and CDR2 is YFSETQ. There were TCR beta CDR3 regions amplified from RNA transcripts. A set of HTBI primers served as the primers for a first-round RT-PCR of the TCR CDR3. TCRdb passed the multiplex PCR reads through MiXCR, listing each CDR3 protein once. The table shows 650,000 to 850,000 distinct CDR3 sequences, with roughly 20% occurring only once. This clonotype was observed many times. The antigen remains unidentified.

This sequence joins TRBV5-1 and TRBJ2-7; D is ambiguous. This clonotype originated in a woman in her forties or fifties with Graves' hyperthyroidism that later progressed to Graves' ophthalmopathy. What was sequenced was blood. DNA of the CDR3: TGCGCCAGCAGCTTGGAGGCCACCTACGAGCAGTACTTC. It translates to CASSLEATYEQYF.